This entry lists 20 T cell receptor beta chains sequenced from one sample in a study of beta chain features in type 1 diabetes. TCRB transcripts that were expressed got sequenced, as all of the isolated RNA had been reverse transcribed. Libraries were prepared by immunoSEQ multiplex PCR; TCRdb keeps only in-frame clonotypes and omits some of them. This sample has nearly 350,000 clones, with 6.5% to 10% found just once. The material sequenced was central memory CD4+ T cells from blood. The source of these receptors is a woman in her late teens or twenties in good health.

Ten or more counts support this clone. V and J are TRBV7-2 and TRBJ2-3; possibly TRBD2 for D (6 bases). Germline V CDR1 and CDR2: SGHTA, FQGNSA. Trimming took off 2 bases at V and 4 bases at J, with 22 bases between the two ends. The CDR3 extends over 18 amino acids. CDR3 DNA sequence: TGTGCCAGCAGCTTAACACTAGGAGGGTCAGACCGGCCAGATACGCAGTATTTT. Translation: CASSLTLGGSDRPDTQYF.

This clone was observed a handful of times. Additional DNA sequences in this sample encode the identical CDR3. The CDR3 DNA sequence: TGTGCCAGCAGCTTAATGGGCGGGGAGACCCAGTACTTC. Translation: CASSLMGGETQYF. The gene calls are TRBV7-9 and TRBJ2-5; weak D call: TRBD2 (5 bases). The CDR3 has 13 amino acids. Germline CDR1 and CDR2: SEHNR and FQNEAQ (reference sequence). V lost 2 bases and J lost 5, with 9 bases in between.

This clone was observed at least ten times. This chain joins TRBV7-8 and TRBJ1-1; D uncertain. CDR3 length: 13 amino acids. Trimming took off 0 bases at V and 6 bases at J, with 8 bases between the two ends. Germline lookup yields CDR1 SGHVS and CDR2 FQNEAQ. Here the CDR3 reads CASSLAGSPEAFF. The CDR3 DNA sequence: TGTGCCAGCAGCTTAGCAGGGAGCCCTGAAGCTTTCTTT.

The CDR3 loop reads CAIRGQVNTEAFF. The CDR3 nucleotides read TGTGCCATCAGAGGACAGGTGAACACTGAAGCTTTCTTT. The chain couples TRBV10-3 to TRBJ1-1, with TRBD1 matching over 7 bases. V trimming: 6 bases; J trimming: 0 bases; junction bases outside the gene matches: 1. The V gene's germline CDR1 is ENHRY and CDR2 SYGVKD. This CDR3 spans 13 amino acids.

Only a few counts were recorded for this clone. The chain combines TRBV28 with TRBJ2-3; 8 bases match TRBD2. The CDR3 covers 14 residues. The J segment lost 4 bases and the V segment lost 5 bases, leaving 5 bases of the junction unmatched. Germline CDR1 and CDR2: MDHEN and SYDVKM. CDR3 sequence: CASSEPSGPDTQYF. CDR3 nucleotides: TGTGCCAGCAGTGAACCTAGCGGGCCAGATACGCAGTATTTT.

The chain has TRBV2 and TRBJ2-7; a possible D gene is TRBD2 (5 bases). The V end was cut by 7 bases, the J end by 2 bases, with 9 bases between. Germline CDR1 is SNHLY and CDR2 is FYNNEI. There are 12 residues in the CDR3. The CDR3 sequence: CASKEETYEQYF. The CDR3 DNA reads TGTGCCAGCAAGGAGGAAACCTACGAGCAGTACTTC.

The chain combines TRBV28 with TRBJ1-5; D unresolved. The CDR3 extends over 16 amino acids. V was pared by 6 bases and J by 4 bases, with 19 bases between. Germline V gene lookup returns CDR1 MDHEN and CDR2 SYDVKM. The CDR3 spells CASRGIVTVSNQPQHF. The CDR3 DNA is TGTGCCAGCAGGGGGATCGTTACAGTTTCTAATCAGCCCCAGCATTTT. Full variable domain (outside the CDR3, taken from reference TRBV28 and TRBJ1-5): DVKVTQSSRYLVKRTGEKVFLECVQDMDHENMFWYRQDPGLGLRLIYFSYDVKMKEKGDIPEGYSVSREKKERFSLILESASTNQTSMYLCASRGIVTVSNQPQHFGDGTRLSIL.

This clone was counted at least ten times. The chain couples TRBV7-9 to TRBJ1-2; a weak D match, TRBD1 (5 bases). V was trimmed by 1 base and J by 1 base, leaving 7 bases between them. The CDR3 extends over 14 amino acids. Germline loops: CDR1 SEHNR, CDR2 FQNEAQ (reference sequence). The CDR3, as DNA: TGTGCCAGCAGCTTAGGACAGAATAACTATGGCTACACCTTC. Its translation: CASSLGQNNYGYTF.

The chain recombines TRBV4-2 with TRBJ2-3; tentative D call: TRBD1 (6 bases). With 4 bases removed from V and 4 bases from J, the gap between germline ends came to 9 bases. This CDR3 has 13 residues. Germline CDR1 LGHNA, CDR2 YNFKEQ. The CDR3 DNA reads TGTGCCAGCAGCCCCTACAGGGCAGATACGCAGTATTTT. Translated, it gives CASSPYRADTQYF.

This chain uses TRBV9 with TRBJ2-1, with D possibly TRBD1 on 5 matching bases. Between the trimmed V and J ends, which lost 2 bases and 9 bases, there was a span of 9 bases. This CDR3 has 12 amino acids. Germline V lookup: CDR1 SGDLS, CDR2 YYNGEE. The CDR3 sequence: CASSVTGSEQFF. DNA of the CDR3: TGTGCCAGCAGCGTCACAGGTAGTGAGCAGTTCTTC.

The genes are TRBV7-3 and TRBJ1-1; D remains unclear. CDR3 length: 13 amino acids. The germline V gene has CDR1 SGHTA and CDR2 FQGTGA. V lost 9 bases to trimming and J lost 5 bases, with 16 bases between them. CDR3 amino acids: CASHLTSGTEAFF. The CDR3 DNA reads as TGTGCCAGTCACCTTACATCGGGGACTGAAGCTTTCTTT.

The table lists this clone with a few counts. The chain couples TRBV6-5 to TRBJ1-5, with D perhaps TRBD1 (6 bases). Germline V lookup: CDR1 MNHEY, CDR2 SVGAGI. V lost 6 bases, J lost 4 bases, and 10 bases lay in between. The CDR3 contains 13 residues. The CDR3 region has the DNA TGTGCCAGCAGCCAGCAGGGGAATCAGCCCCAGCATTTT. Translated, it gives CASSQQGNQPQHF.

The V call is TRBV29-1, the J call TRBJ1-2; a weak D match, TRBD1 (5 bases). The CDR3 contains 13 residues. Germline assignment: CDR1 SQVTM and CDR2 ANQGSEA. V was shortened by 5 bases and J by 8 bases, with 18 bases between the two germline ends. CDR3 in amino acids: CSVHSGQGRGYTF. CDR3 coding DNA: TGCAGCGTTCATAGTGGACAAGGTCGGGGCTACACCTTC.

The CDR3 reads CASSRWGGAGQPQHF. The CDR3 coding sequence is TGTGCCAGCAGCCGCTGGGGGGGGGCAGGTCAGCCCCAGCATTTT. The V and J genes are TRBV7-2 and TRBJ1-5; weak D call: TRBD1 (6 bases). The V end was cut by 5 bases, the J end by 6 bases, with 17 bases between. This CDR3 comprises 15 residues. The germline gives CDR1 SGHTA, CDR2 FQGNSA. Full variable domain (outside the CDR3, taken from reference TRBV7-2 and TRBJ1-5): GAGVSQSPSNKVTEKGKDVELRCDPISGHTALYWYRQSLGQGLEFLIYFQGNSAPDKSGLPSDRFSAERTGGSVSTLTIQRTQQEDSAVYLCASSRWGGAGQPQHFGDGTRLSIL.

This chain connects TRBV11-3 to TRBJ2-2; D gene ambiguous. Germline values: CDR1 SGHNT, CDR2 YENEEA. Trimming removed 6 bases from V and 3 bases from J, with 5 bases in between. The CDR3 loop spans 12 amino acids. In nucleotides, the CDR3 is TGTGCCAGCAGTCATTACACCGGGGAGCTGTTTTTT. This encodes CASSHYTGELFF. The full variable domain, its missing parts supplied by reference TRBV11-3 and TRBJ2-2, is EAGVVQSPRYKIIEKKQPVAFWCNPISGHNTLYWYLQNLGQGPELLIRYENEEAVDDSQLPKDRFSAERLKGVDSTLKIQPAELGDSAVYLCASSHYTGELFFGEGSRLTVL.

This clone came up many times. The genes are TRBV9 and TRBJ2-3; TRBD2 matches at 7 bases. Trimming at V came to 0 bases and at J to 6 bases, leaving 7 bases not matched to a gene. This CDR3 comprises 15 residues. Germline CDR1 is SGDLS and CDR2 is YYNGEE. For the CDR3, the DNA is TGTGCCAGCAGCGTAGCGGTGACTAGCTCTGATACGCAGTATTTT. Its protein product is CASSVAVTSSDTQYF. The full variable domain, with the rest looked up from reference TRBV9 and TRBJ2-3, is DSGVTQTPKHLITATGQRVTLRCSPRSGDLSVYWYQQSLDQGLQFLIQYYNGEERAKGNILERFSAQQFPDLHSELNLSSLELGDSALYFCASSVAVTSSDTQYFGPGTRLTVL.

This clone was counted between two and nine times. This chain links TRBV4-3 with TRBJ2-5, with D tentatively TRBD2 (5 bases). This CDR3 is 13 amino acids long. Germline CDR1 is LGHNA and CDR2 is YSLEER. V was pared by 0 bases and J by 5 bases, with 7 bases between. Here the CDR3 reads CASSQELAETQYF. Here the CDR3 DNA reads TGCGCCAGCAGCCAAGAGTTAGCGGAGACCCAGTACTTC.

This clone was counted between two and nine times. The chain combines TRBV27 with TRBJ2-6; no clear D gene. Trimming took 6 bases from V and 0 from J, leaving 12 bases between them. The germline CDR1 and CDR2 sequences are MNHEY and SMNVEV (reference sequence). The CDR3 consists of 16 residues. The CDR3 coding sequence is TGTGCCAGCAGCGCCAGAAAAACCTCTGGGGCCAACGTCCTGACTTTC. This codes for CASSARKTSGANVLTF.

This clone was seen a handful of times. The rearrangement joins TRBV18 to TRBJ1-1; 9 nucleotides align to TRBD1. J lost 1 base, V lost 6 bases, and 6 bases had no gene match. The CDR3 has 15 residues. From germline, CDR1 is KGHSH and CDR2 LQKENI. The CDR3 reads CASSQGQGRNTEAFF. The CDR3 DNA reads as TGTGCCAGCTCTCAAGGACAGGGGCGGAACACTGAAGCTTTCTTT.

This clone was counted a few times. This chain links TRBV9 with TRBJ1-5; no reliable D call. CDR3 length: 12 residues. Trimming took 7 bases from V and 0 from J, leaving 5 bases between them. Germline lookup yields CDR1 SGDLS and CDR2 YYNGEE. The CDR3 protein is CASGHSNQPQHF. In DNA form, the CDR3 reads TGTGCCAGCGGTCATAGCAATCAGCCCCAGCATTTT.